This T cell receptor (beta chain) was identified in a study of CD8 T cells in Susac syndrome (dated by TCRdb to about 2019). Background on the whole study: Repertoire sequencing was used to test whether CD8+ T cell activation and differentiation in Susac syndrome was antigen driven. Clonality of the CD8+ T cell repertoire was compared between more than 9 healthy donors, approximately 14 Susac syndrome patients and around 15 multiple sclerosis patients.

RNA was extracted with the RNeasy kit and 0.5 to 1 ug was reverse transcribed using random hexamers. The immunoSEQ multiplex PCR assay, covering 54 Vbeta and 13 Jbeta segments, was used to amplify TCR beta CDR3 regions. PCR amplification bias was corrected by using a synthetic template baseline for primer optimization and computational correction. Per the authors' processing: Only productive sequences were kept, with reads annotated to V, D and J genes according to IMGT and analyzed in immunoSEQ Analyzer. To calculate clonality, Shannon entropy was normalized by log2 of the number of productive unique sequences and then subtracted from one. For each patient and control, public and private clones were evaluated among the 100 most prevalent clones. Clones were defined as Susac-specific if absent from the healthy and MS cohorts, from roughly 1,100 published viral clones and from other ImmuneACCESS disease sequences. TCRdb applied fastp at Q25 and MiXCR to the public reads, then kept only in-frame beta chains. Identical CDR3 proteins give one entry, which carries the most common genes and DNA. Clone size and V and J calls follow TCRdb, not the original study. The sample table lists some 150,000 distinct CDR3 sequences, roughly 95% of them with a count of one. 0.14% to 0.15% of the sample goes to the ten largest clones.

Concerning this clonotype itself: The antigen it recognizes is unknown. Base qualities were left out, and no much larger clone turns up one base away.

General study outcomes and caveats: The number of individuals in the TCR sequencing and HLA analysis was acknowledged as relatively small.

High-throughput TCR beta sequencing profiled peripheral blood CD8+ and CD4+ T cells from healthy donors, Susac syndrome patients and multiple sclerosis patients. Treatment-naive patients with stable or active relapsing-remitting disease fulfilling revised McDonald criteria were used as multiple sclerosis controls. Bulk CD8+ and CD4+ T cells were purified by magnetic negative isolation, whereas CD8+ TEMRA cells were enriched by FACS. Blood was collected in EDTA tubes and processed within 24 hours, with PBMCs isolated through density gradient centrifugation. PBMCs destined for TCR sequencing were cryopreserved in liquid nitrogen and later thawed in a 37 °C water bath. The sorted or isolated CD4+, CD8+ and CD8+ TEMRA cells had a purity of 90% or higher. The clonotype originates from a human donor with multiple sclerosis. The sequenced sample was CD8+ T cells from PBMCs.

DNA sequence: TGTGCCAGCAGTAGGTGGGACACAGGAGAGACCCAGTACTTC. Its protein is CASSRWDTGETQYF. The sequence is built from TRBV27 and TRBJ2-5; a tentative D call is TRBD1 (6 bases match). The CDR3 runs 14 amino acids, cysteine and phenylalanine included. CDR3 DNA is the only sequence kept; it has 42 bases, read in frame from the first base. The germline V gene (reference sequence) yields MNHEY for CDR1 and SMNVEV for CDR2. Trimming removed 5 bases from V and 4 bases from J, leaving 14 bases between the germline ends.